The 24 T cell receptor beta chains in this list originate from one sample, sequenced in a study of T cell responses to AZD1222 COVID-19 vaccine. TCRdb's table, derived via immunoSEQ multiplex PCR, lists solely in-frame clones and lacks some. The repertoire has about 72,000 clones, 80% to 90% of them found once; the top ten carry roughly 31%. Sequenced material: peripheral blood, taken 28 days after the second AZD1222 dose. The receptors were gathered from an adult who received the AZD1222 COVID-19 vaccine.

V is TRBV5-5 and J is TRBJ2-7; possible D gene TRBD1, 6 bases. The CDR3 has 13 amino acids. Germline CDR1 SGHKS, CDR2 YYEKEE (reference sequence). V lost 4 bases, J lost 2 bases, and 10 bases lay in between. Here the CDR3 reads CASSQDRPYEQYF. CDR3 bases: TGTGCCAGCAGCCAGGACAGACCCTACGAGCAGTACTTC.

J is TRBJ1-6 and V is TRBV6-4; no clear D. The CDR3 is 15 amino acids. Trimming cost V 7 bases and J 0 bases, with 10 bases left between them. Per the germline V gene, CDR1 is MRHNA and CDR2 is SNTAGT. The CDR3: CASKLVNSYNSPLHF. The CDR3 DNA sequence: TGTGCCAGCAAATTGGTGAACTCCTATAATTCACCCCTCCACTTT.

The chain combines TRBV3-1 (or the pseudogene TRBV3-2) with TRBJ2-5; tentative D call: TRBD2 (6 bases). Germline V lookup: CDR1 LGHDT, CDR2 YNNKEL (reference sequence). Trimming cost V 4 bases and J 4 bases, with 16 bases left between them. This CDR3 region has 15 residues. CDR3 coding DNA: TGTGCCAGCAGCCGAGGGACGGGAGTAGGAGAGACCCAGTACTTC. This sequence encodes CASSRGTGVGETQYF.

Only a few counts were recorded for this clone. The V gene is TRBV4-3, the J gene TRBJ1-1, with 10 bases aligning to TRBD1. Trimming cost V 3 bases and J 10 bases; bases outside gene matches: 2. The germline V gene has CDR1 LGHNA and CDR2 YSLEER. This CDR3 has 12 residues. The CDR3 is CASSQGTGVAFF. Here the CDR3 DNA reads TGCGCCAGCAGCCAGGGGACAGGGGTAGCTTTCTTT.

This clone was found once. The chain is built from TRBV13 and TRBJ1-4; D is perhaps TRBD1 (6 bases). V was clipped by 6 bases and J by 10 bases, with 18 bases between them. Germline V gene lookup returns CDR1 PRHDT and CDR2 FYEKMQ (reference sequence). The CDR3 extends over 14 amino acids. The CDR3 here is CASRRGTRSGKLFF. DNA of the CDR3: TGTGCCAGCAGACGAGGGACAAGAAGCGGAAAACTGTTTTTT.

The chain is built from TRBV7-3 and TRBJ2-3; D might be TRBD1 (5 bases). Germline V CDR1 and CDR2: SGHTA, FQGTGA. The CDR3 loop spans 13 amino acids. The V gene lost 3 bases and the J gene lost 4 bases, with 8 bases spanning the gap. The CDR3 bases are TGTGCCAGCAGCTTGGGGCTCTCAGATACGCAGTATTTT. Encoded protein: CASSLGLSDTQYF.

This chain joins TRBV7-3 and TRBJ1-5; TRBD1 is a possible D gene (5 bases). Germline loops: CDR1 SGHTA, CDR2 FQGTGA. The CDR3 has 16 residues. This CDR3 is CHEDSLWGFSNQPQHF. CDR3 nucleotide sequence: TGTCATGAGGATAGCCTCTGGGGGTTTAGCAATCAGCCCCAGCATTTT.

This clone has just one count. V gene TRBV28 combines with J gene TRBJ1-2, with 7 bases fitting TRBD1. Per the germline V gene, CDR1 is MDHEN and CDR2 is SYDVKM. After removal of 2 bases from V and 6 bases from J, the junction contained 6 bases not matched to a gene. The CDR3 spans 14 residues. The CDR3 DNA is TGTGCCAGCAGTTTAGATTCAGGGGGAGATGGCTACACCTTC. Protein: CASSLDSGGDGYTF.

This chain connects TRBV5-1 to TRBJ2-7, with 7 bases matching TRBD1. V was clipped by 6 bases and J by 3 bases; unmatched bases: 6. Germline V gives CDR1 SGHRS, CDR2 YFSETQ. CDR3 length equals 13 residues. The CDR3: CASTQTGNYEQYF. In DNA, the CDR3 is TGCGCCAGCACTCAGACAGGGAACTACGAGCAGTACTTC.

This clone was recorded once. The chain has TRBV5-4 and TRBJ2-1; 7 nucleotides match TRBD1. The CDR3 runs to 15 residues. V shed 2 bases, J shed 10 bases, and the junction held 12 bases outside the gene matches. Germline assignment: CDR1 SGHNT and CDR2 YYREEE (reference sequence). The CDR3 spells CASSLRTGVSREQFF. For the CDR3, the DNA is TGTGCCAGCAGCTTAAGAACAGGGGTGAGTCGAGAGCAGTTCTTC.

This clone was seen more than once but under ten times. The chain combines TRBV7-3 with TRBJ2-3; D gene unclear. The CDR3 is made up of 16 amino acids. V lost 1 base to trimming and J lost 6 bases, with 17 bases between them. The germline gives CDR1 SGHTA, CDR2 FQGTGA. CDR3 nucleotide sequence: TGTGCCAGCAGCTTAAGTGGCTTCGAAGCAGCGGATACGCAGTATTTT. Translation: CASSLSGFEAADTQYF.

This chain links TRBV6-5 with TRBJ2-3; TRBD2 might be the D (6 bases). The CDR3 runs 15 residues. Germline CDR1 reads MNHEY; CDR2 reads SVGAGI. V was clipped by 7 bases and J by 5 bases, with 19 bases between them. CDR3 DNA sequence: TGTGCCAGCATGGGGGGAGTGACTGGAGGAGATACGCAGTATTTT. The encoded protein is CASMGGVTGGDTQYF.

The chain carries TRBV6-6 and TRBJ2-7, with 10 bases matching TRBD1. Germline V gives CDR1 MNHNY, CDR2 SVGAGI (reference sequence). V shed 5 bases and J 5 bases; nucleotides not matched to a gene: 9. This CDR3 is built from 15 residues. CDR3 coding DNA: TGTGCCAGCAGTCTTGCGGGACAGGGGAACGACGAGCAGTACTTC. Translated: CASSLAGQGNDEQYF.

The CDR3 here is CASSLLMGGRNSPLHF. Here the CDR3 DNA reads TGCGCCAGCAGCTTGTTGATGGGGGGTCGGAATTCACCCCTCCACTTT. This sequence joins TRBV5-1 and TRBJ1-6; perhaps TRBD1 as D (5 bases). Between the trimmed V and J ends, which lost 1 base and 7 bases, there was a span of 15 bases. The CDR3 runs to 16 residues. The germline V gene encodes CDR1 SGHRS and CDR2 YFSETQ.

The chain couples TRBV5-1 to TRBJ1-1; D perhaps matches TRBD1 (6 bases). Trimming removed 7 bases at V and 4 bases at J, with 14 bases between. This CDR3 is built from 13 residues. CDR1 is SGHRS and CDR2 is YFSETQ in the germline V gene. The CDR3 protein is CASGEIGGTEAFF. As DNA, the CDR3 is TGCGCCAGCGGAGAGATAGGGGGCACTGAAGCTTTCTTT.

The genes are TRBV27 and TRBJ2-7; D gene uncertain. The CDR3 covers 11 residues. CDR1 and CDR2 (germline): MNHEY, SMNVEV (reference sequence). The germline V and J ends were trimmed by 10 bases and 0 bases, with 7 bases remaining between them. The CDR3 coding sequence is TGTGCCACCCACGACTCCTACGAGCAGTACTTC. Protein product: CATHDSYEQYF.

This chain uses TRBV7-9 with TRBJ1-1, with TRBD1 as a possible D gene (6 bases). The germline gives CDR1 SEHNR, CDR2 FQNEAQ (reference sequence). The germline V and J ends were trimmed by 0 bases and 1 base, with 15 bases remaining between them. The CDR3 extends over 17 amino acids. Written as DNA, the CDR3 is TGTGCCAGCAGCTTAGCTTTAGGTACAGGGAGGAACACTGAAGCTTTCTTT. Residues: CASSLALGTGRNTEAFF.

The chain is built from TRBV5-1 and TRBJ1-5; a weak D match, TRBD1 (5 bases). Germline-derived CDR1 and CDR2 are SGHRS and YFSETQ. Trimming shortened V by 0 bases and J by 6 bases, and 13 bases separated the two germline ends. The CDR3 covers 15 residues. The CDR3 here is CASSLEGRPIQPQHF. For the CDR3, the DNA is TGCGCCAGCAGCTTGGAGGGGAGGCCCATTCAGCCCCAGCATTTT.

V gene TRBV4-3 combines with J gene TRBJ1-1; D gene ambiguous. The germline CDR1 and CDR2 sequences are LGHNA and YSLEER. The V gene lost 1 base and the J gene lost 1 base, with 16 bases spanning the gap. This CDR3 is built from 17 residues. CDR3 protein: CASSQGPGATWNTEAFF. The CDR3 DNA reads TGCGCCAGCAGCCAAGGCCCCGGTGCGACGTGGAACACTGAAGCTTTCTTT.

This clone occurred once. This chain links TRBV6-2 or TRBV6-3 with TRBJ1-1; 8 nucleotides match TRBD1. Trimming took 6 bases from V and 4 from J; bases not matched to a gene: 4. This CDR3 has 13 amino acids. CDR1 is MNHEY, CDR2 SVGEGT, per germline. The CDR3 sequence: CASSSDRGTEAFF. CDR3 nucleotide sequence: TGTGCCAGCAGCTCCGACAGGGGCACTGAAGCTTTCTTT.

The chain links TRBV28 to TRBJ2-7; no firm D call. Between the trimmed V and J ends, which lost 2 bases and 1 base, there was a span of 3 bases. Per germline, CDR1 MDHEN and CDR2 SYDVKM. The length of the CDR3 is 12 residues. For the CDR3, the DNA is TGTGCCAGCAGTTTAAGGTCCTACGAGCAGTACTTC. It codes for CASSLRSYEQYF.

The chain is built from TRBV19 and TRBJ1-5, with a tentative D call TRBD1 (5 bases). Germline loops: CDR1 LNHDA, CDR2 SQIVND (reference sequence). The V gene lost 7 bases and the J gene lost 1 base, with 11 bases spanning the gap. CDR3 length equals 14 residues. Written as DNA, the CDR3 is TGTGCCAGTACGGCGGGGCCGAGCAATCAGCCCCAGCATTTT. Protein sequence: CASTAGPSNQPQHF.

This clone was seen only once. The rearrangement joins TRBV7-9 to TRBJ1-4; 8 bases are a match to TRBD1. This CDR3 has 15 residues. The germline CDR1 and CDR2 sequences are SEHNR and FQNEAQ (reference sequence). The V segment lost 2 bases and the J segment 7 bases; nucleotides outside the gene matches: 6. CDR3 nucleotides: TGTGCCAGCAGCTTACGGACAGGGCAGTCTGAAAAACTGTTTTTT. This translates into CASSLRTGQSEKLFF.

The chain couples TRBV2 to TRBJ1-1, with TRBD1 as a possible D gene (6 bases). This CDR3 has 13 amino acids. Per the germline V gene, CDR1 is SNHLY and CDR2 is FYNNEI. V lost 8 bases and J 1 base, leaving 11 bases between the germline ends. The CDR3 spells CASHGQTNTEAFF. CDR3 nucleotide sequence: TGTGCCAGCCATGGACAGACGAACACTGAAGCTTTCTTT.